These T cell receptor beta chains were read from a single sample in a study of beta chain features in type 1 diabetes. Method: immunoSEQ multiplex PCR; TCRdb's copy keeps in-frame clones and lacks some. In the table there are 630,000 or so clones, roughly 13% of which are singletons. The specimen sequenced was naive CD4+ T cells from blood. These receptors all come from a man aged 18 to 29 with type 1 diabetes. Each CDR3 is given with its conserved first and last residue. A D gene is named only where the DNA matches it firmly. Size is stated for part of the rows, as once, few or many counts, or as a class when the clone is expanded.

TRBV7-9	TRBJ2-1	NA	TRBD2	CASSLDWTSGSLFF	TGTGCCAGCAGCTTAGATTGGACTAGCGGGAGCCTATTCTTC
TRBV18	TRBJ2-5	few	NA	CASSHPRRQGGLETQYF	TGTGCCAGCTCGCACCCTCGCCGACAGGGAGGGTTGGAGACCCAGTACTTC
TRBV5-1	TRBJ1-2	NA	NA	CASSPDGSSYGYTF	TGCGCCAGCAGCCCGGACGGATCTTCCTATGGCTACACCTTC
TRBV29-1	TRBJ2-1	NA	NA	CSAVTATVNEQFF	TGCAGCGCCGTAACAGCCACGGTCAATGAGCAGTTCTTC
TRBV6-1	TRBJ1-5	NA	NA	CASSESSNQPQHF	TGTGCCAGCAGTGAGTCTAGCAATCAGCCCCAGCATTTT
TRBV30	TRBJ1-6	NA	NA	CAWSAPNNSPLHF	TGTGCCTGGAGTGCCCCGAACAATTCACCCCTCCACTTT
TRBV7-2	TRBJ1-3	few	TRBD1	CASSQHQGGAGTIYF	TGTGCCAGCAGCCAACATCAAGGGGGCGCAGGCACCATATATTTT
TRBV27	TRBJ2-3	NA	NA	CASSFWGGDTQYF	TGTGCCAGCAGTTTTTGGGGTGGGGATACGCAGTATTTT
TRBV7-8	TRBJ1-4	NA	NA	CASSLELDEKLFF	TGTGCCAGCAGCTTAGAGTTAGATGAAAAACTGTTTTTT
TRBV29-1	TRBJ2-7	NA	NA	CSVARDQSYEQYF	TGCAGCGTCGCCCGGGACCAGTCCTACGAGCAGTACTTC
TRBV10-3	TRBJ1-2	NA	NA	CAISEGLATQSNYGYTF	TGTGCCATCAGTGAAGGCCTGGCCACTCAATCGAACTATGGCTACACCTTC
TRBV2	TRBJ2-5	few	NA	CASTGYQETQYF	TGTGCCAGCACGGGGTACCAAGAGACCCAGTACTTC
TRBV5-1	TRBJ2-1	few	TRBD1	CASSAGQGVNEQFF	TGCGCCAGCAGCGCCGGACAGGGTGTTAATGAGCAGTTCTTC
TRBV18	TRBJ1-4	NA	NA	CASSNQPGETNEKLFF	TGTGCCAGCTCAAACCAGCCCGGGGAAACTAATGAAAAACTGTTTTTT
TRBV29-1	TRBJ2-1	few	NA	CSVPRARGNNEQFF	TGCAGCGTACCTCGGGCGAGGGGTAACAATGAGCAGTTCTTC
TRBV2	TRBJ2-1	NA	NA	CASREGPGWDEQFF	TGTGCCAGCAGGGAGGGACCGGGGTGGGATGAGCAGTTCTTC
TRBV7-3	TRBJ1-1	NA	NA	CASSQVEGTEAFF	TGTGCCAGCAGTCAAGTGGAGGGCACTGAAGCTTTCTTT
TRBV11-2	TRBJ2-2	NA	NA	CASSFSYTGELFF	TGTGCCAGCAGCTTCAGTTACACCGGGGAGCTGTTTTTT
TRBV5-1	TRBJ2-2	few	TRBD1	CASSWTGGRIVGELFF	TGCGCCAGCAGCTGGACAGGGGGCCGTATTGTCGGGGAGCTGTTTTTT
TRBV29-1	TRBJ1-2	few	NA	CSVAGRLAVANYGYTF	TGCAGCGTCGCGGGACGTCTGGCAGTCGCTAACTATGGCTACACCTTC
TRBV25-1	TRBJ2-5	NA	TRBD1	CASRDREETQYF	TGTGCCAGCCGGGACAGGGAAGAGACCCAGTACTTC
TRBV29-1	TRBJ2-3	NA	NA	CSVGRVRIVSGEADTQYF	TGCAGCGTTGGAAGGGTTAGAATAGTAAGTGGGGAAGCAGATACGCAGTATTTT
TRBV7-9	TRBJ2-1	few	NA	CASSPKGNEQFF	TGTGCCAGCAGCCCAAAGGGCAATGAGCAGTTCTTC
TRBV9	TRBJ1-2	few	TRBD1	CASSVVGTGQGYTF	TGTGCCAGCAGCGTAGTGGGGACAGGGCAAGGCTACACCTTC
TRBV11-2	TRBJ2-1	NA	TRBD1	CASSLRGTGGPNEQFF	TGTGCCAGCAGCTTACGTGGGACAGGGGGCCCCAATGAGCAGTTCTTC
TRBV10-3	TRBJ2-3	few	TRBD2	CAISWTSGMSSTDTQYF	TGTGCCATCAGTTGGACTAGCGGGATGTCTAGCACAGATACGCAGTATTTT
TRBV6-5	TRBJ1-2	NA	NA	CASSYSQGSYGYTF	TGTGCCAGCAGTTACTCACAGGGTTCCTATGGCTACACCTTC
TRBV2	TRBJ1-2	few	TRBD1	CASRGQDYGYTF	TGTGCCAGCAGGGGACAGGACTATGGCTACACCTTC
TRBV9	TRBJ2-1	NA	TRBD2	CASSLAAVYNEQFF	TGTGCCAGCAGCCTAGCGGCGGTCTACAATGAGCAGTTCTTC
TRBV2	TRBJ2-3	few	TRBD2	CASGGLAIDTQYF	TGTGCCAGCGGGGGACTAGCGATAGATACGCAGTATTTT
TRBV19	TRBJ2-3	NA	TRBD1	CASSTRDRGADTQYF	TGTGCCAGTAGTACCCGCGACAGGGGCGCAGATACGCAGTATTTT
TRBV11-2	TRBJ2-7	few	NA	CASSRSPMAYEQYF	TGTGCCAGCAGCCGATCTCCCATGGCGTACGAGCAGTACTTC
TRBV11-2	TRBJ2-5	NA	NA	CASSPRETQYF	TGTGCCAGCAGCCCCCGGGAGACCCAGTACTTC
TRBV10-3	TRBJ2-1	NA	TRBD2	CAISNNRGAGDFF	TGTGCCATCAGTAACAACCGAGGGGCGGGGGACTTCTTC
TRBV18	TRBJ1-1	few	NA	CASSPAALNTEAFF	TGTGCCAGCTCACCAGCGGCGCTGAACACTGAAGCTTTCTTT
TRBV9	TRBJ2-2	NA	NA	CASSSRWDTGELFF	TGTGCCAGCAGCAGTCGTTGGGACACCGGGGAGCTGTTTTTT
TRBV30	TRBJ1-1	NA	NA	CAWSVVRNTEAFF	TGTGCCTGGAGTGTAGTCAGGAACACTGAAGCTTTCTTT
TRBV6-5	TRBJ2-5	few	NA	CASSPRLYQETQYF	TGTGCCAGCAGTCCACGGCTGTACCAAGAGACCCAGTACTTC
TRBV7-6	TRBJ2-3	NA	TRBD2	CASSHGTSGGTDTQYF	TGTGCCAGCAGCCATGGGACTAGCGGGGGCACAGATACGCAGTATTTT
TRBV7-2	TRBJ2-7	NA	TRBD1	CASSFRTGDLSSYEQYF	TGTGCCAGCAGCTTCCGGACAGGGGACCTGAGCTCCTACGAGCAGTACTTC
TRBV7-9	TRBJ2-3	few	TRBD2	CASSGGTSGGQTSTDTQYF	TGTGCCAGCAGCGGGGGGACTAGCGGAGGGCAAACTAGCACAGATACGCAGTATTTT